The rows below give T cell receptor beta chains drawn from one sample of a study of blood T cells in healthy people across ages. TCRdb called the 5' RACE reads again in MiXCR, with one record for every CDR3 protein. Among over a million distinct CDR3 sequences listed, roughly 45% were seen once. What was sequenced was blood. The receptors originated from a woman between 18 and 29 years old in good health. CDR3s include the opening cysteine and the closing phenylalanine or tryptophan. Each record gives: clone size, V gene, J gene, D gene, CDR3 DNA, CDR3 protein. A D gene is named only where the DNA matches it firmly. The size entry is marked missing in some rows and otherwise reads once, few, many or a size class.

.	TRBV29-1	TRBJ1-1	.	TGCAGCGTTGAAGTAGGCAGAAACACTGAAGCTTTCTTT	CSVEVGRNTEAFF
few	TRBV16	TRBJ1-5	.	TGTGCCAGCAGCCAACCGGGGGGAGGTCAGCCCCAGCATTTT	CASSQPGGGQPQHF
.	TRBV9	TRBJ2-2	.	TGTGCCAGCAGCGCTCCTTTTGACACCGGGGAGCTGTTTTTT	CASSAPFDTGELFF
once	TRBV4-1	TRBJ2-7	.	TGCGCCAGCAGCCTCGGACGAGCAGGCTACAATGAGCAGTACTTC	CASSLGRAGYNEQYF
few	TRBV20-1	TRBJ2-5	TRBD1	TGCAGTGCCGCCACAGGGGGCGATGAGACCCAGTACTTC	CSAATGGDETQYF
few	TRBV5-1	TRBJ2-4	.	TGCGCCAGCAGCTTGGCCGATAAAAACATTCAGTACTTC	CASSLADKNIQYF
.	TRBV27	TRBJ2-5	.	TGTGCCAGCAGTCCGGTAGAGGGGGATGAGCAGTACTTC	CASSPVEGDEQYF
once	TRBV10-2	TRBJ2-7	.	TGCGACAGCAGCGAAGGGCGATATGGACCCTACGAGCAGTACTTC	CDSSEGRYGPYEQYF
few	TRBV20-1	TRBJ1-1	.	TGCAGTGCTACATGGACAGCTGAAGCTTTCTTT	CSATWTAEAFF
.	TRBV7-2	TRBJ2-7	.	TGTGCCAGCAGCTCAGCTCAAGAGCAGTACTTC	CASSSAQEQYF
.	TRBV10-1	TRBJ2-1	TRBD2	TGCGCCAGCAGTACCGCCGGGACTAGAAGGGGTGAGCAGTTCTTC	CASSTAGTRRGEQFF
.	TRBV9	TRBJ2-5	TRBD2	TGTGCCAGCAGGAGGGGGAGCGGGAGGGTCAATGAGCAGTACTTC	CASRRGSGRVNEQYF
many	TRBV4-1	TRBJ2-7	.	TGCGCCAGCAGCCAAGTACCGGTGAGCTCCTACGAGCAGTACTTC	CASSQVPVSSYEQYF
.	TRBV27	TRBJ1-2	.	TGTGCCAGCAGTCCGGGGGACGGATTCAACTATGGCTACACCTTC	CASSPGDGFNYGYTF
few	TRBV21-1	TRBJ2-7	.	TGTGCCAGCACCCTACCAAAAAACGAGCAGTACTTC	CASTLPKNEQYF
.	TRBV19	TRBJ2-1	TRBD1	TGTGCCAGTAGGGAGACAGGGGGGGGGGCCTACAATGAGCAGTTCTTC	CASRETGGGAYNEQFF
.	TRBV14	TRBJ1-5	.	TGTGCCAGCAGCCAGGGCGGAACCGTCAATCAGCCCCAGCATTTT	CASSQGGTVNQPQHF
.	TRBV12-3/TRBV12-4	TRBJ2-1	.	TGTGCCAGCAGAACCCCGGGGGAGACCCAGTTCTTC	CASRTPGETQFF
.	TRBV9	TRBJ2-1	.	TGTGCCAGCAGCGTAGACTACCCACCACGAAATGAGCAGTTCTTC	CASSVDYPPRNEQFF
.	TRBV20-1	TRBJ2-5	.	TGCAGTGCTAGAGACGTAGGCAGGGGTCAAGAGACCCAGTACTTC	CSARDVGRGQETQYF
many	TRBV10-3	TRBJ2-3	TRBD2	TGTGCCATCAGTGAGTACCAACTAGCGGATACGCAGTATTTT	CAISEYQLADTQYF
.	TRBV20-1	TRBJ2-1	TRBD1	TGCAGTGCTAAAACAGGGGTGTATGAGCAGTTCTTC	CSAKTGVYEQFF
many	TRBV7-9	TRBJ2-7	.	TGTGCCAGCAGCCACGCTGCCCCCGAGCAGTACTTC	CASSHAAPEQYF
few	TRBV11-1	TRBJ2-3	.	TGTGCCAGCAGCTTGCCGGGGTCAGATACGCAGTATTTT	CASSLPGSDTQYF
few	TRBV2	TRBJ1-2	TRBD1	TGTGCCAGCAGCGATGGGACAGGGGGCGTCACGGGCTACACCTTC	CASSDGTGGVTGYTF
many	TRBV3-1	TRBJ2-1	TRBD2	TGTGCCAGCAGCCGGGGACTAGCGGGAAACAATGAGCAGTTCTTC	CASSRGLAGNNEQFF
.	TRBV5-6	TRBJ1-1	.	TGTGCCAGCACCGGGGCCTCGGGAACTGAAGCTTTCTTT	CASTGASGTEAFF
few	TRBV2	TRBJ1-5	.	TGTGCCAGCAGTGCCAGGGATAGTCAGCCCCAGCATTTT	CASSARDSQPQHF
.	TRBV28	TRBJ2-5	.	TGTGCCAGCAGTTTGGTGGGGACACTTCAAGAGACCCAGTACTTC	CASSLVGTLQETQYF
many	TRBV6-5	TRBJ1-2	TRBD1	TGTGCCAGCAGTTACTCGGACAGGCCCTATGGCTACACCTTC	CASSYSDRPYGYTF
few	TRBV2	TRBJ1-4	.	TGTGCCAGCAGTGAAACCCCAGCAGGGGTCGATGAAAAACTGTTTTTT	CASSETPAGVDEKLFF
medium-sized	TRBV6-2/TRBV6-3	TRBJ2-1	.	TGTGCCAGCAGTTACGGGGATGAGCAGTTCTTC	CASSYGDEQFF
.	TRBV18	TRBJ2-7	.	TGTGCCAGCTCACAAGAATTGGACGAGCAGTACTTC	CASSQELDEQYF
few	TRBV7-8	TRBJ2-7	.	TGTGCCAGCAGCTGGAACAGGGAGGAGCAGTACTTC	CASSWNREEQYF
few	TRBV20-1	TRBJ2-7	.	TGCAGTGCTAGAGGTCCAAGCTCCTACAATGAGCAGTACTTC	CSARGPSSYNEQYF
.	TRBV4-1	TRBJ2-7	TRBD2	TGCGCCAGCAGCCATGGAGCGGGGGCGTCCTACGAGCAGTACTTC	CASSHGAGASYEQYF
few	TRBV6-5	TRBJ1-1	TRBD1	TGTGCCAGCAGTTTGGGACAGGGCCGACGTCTCGGTGAAGCTTTCTTT	CASSLGQGRRLGEAFF
few	TRBV3-1	TRBJ2-7	.	TGTGCCAGCAGCCAAGCCGGGATCTACGAGCAGTACTTC	CASSQAGIYEQYF
.	TRBV9	TRBJ2-5	.	TGTGCCAGCAGCGTAGGGCAAGAGACCCAGTACTTC	CASSVGQETQYF
.	TRBV2	TRBJ2-1	TRBD2	TGTGCCAGTTCCCTAGCGGGAGAAGGAAATGAGCAGTTCTTC	CASSLAGEGNEQFF
.	TRBV5-1	TRBJ1-1	.	TGCGCCAGCAGCCGAGACGGAGCTGAAGCTTTCTTT	CASSRDGAEAFF
.	TRBV2	TRBJ2-3	.	TGTGCCAGCAGGGAAAACCGGAACACAGATACGCAGTATTTT	CASRENRNTDTQYF
.	TRBV6-1	TRBJ1-2	.	TGTGCCAGCAGTGAAACCTGGGGAGGCGGCTACACCTTC	CASSETWGGGYTF
few	TRBV28	TRBJ2-4	.	TGTGCCAGCAGTTGGACTGGAGACATTCAGTACTTC	CASSWTGDIQYF
.	TRBV12-3/TRBV12-4	TRBJ1-1	.	TGTGCCAGCACCTCCGCGGTTTTCGGCACTGAAGCTTTCTTT	CASTSAVFGTEAFF
few	TRBV6-5	TRBJ1-2	.	TGTGCCAGCAGTTACTCGCAAGGGTTCGCTCCAGGAGGCTACACCTTC	CASSYSQGFAPGGYTF